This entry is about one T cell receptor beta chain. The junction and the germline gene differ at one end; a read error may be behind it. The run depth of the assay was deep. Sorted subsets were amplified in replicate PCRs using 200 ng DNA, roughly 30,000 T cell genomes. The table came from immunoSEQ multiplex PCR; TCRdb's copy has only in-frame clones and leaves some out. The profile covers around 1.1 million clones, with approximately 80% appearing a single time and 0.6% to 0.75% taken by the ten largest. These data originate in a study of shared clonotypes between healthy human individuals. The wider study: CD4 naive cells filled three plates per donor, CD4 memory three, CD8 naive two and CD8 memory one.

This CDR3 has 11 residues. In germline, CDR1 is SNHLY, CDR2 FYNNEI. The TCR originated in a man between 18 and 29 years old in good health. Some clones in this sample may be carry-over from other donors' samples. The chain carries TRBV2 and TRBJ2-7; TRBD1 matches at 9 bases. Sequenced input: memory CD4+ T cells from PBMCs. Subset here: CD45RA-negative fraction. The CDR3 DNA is TGTGCCAGCAGTGAGGCAGGGACAGGGATCTTC. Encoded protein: CASSEAGTGIF.